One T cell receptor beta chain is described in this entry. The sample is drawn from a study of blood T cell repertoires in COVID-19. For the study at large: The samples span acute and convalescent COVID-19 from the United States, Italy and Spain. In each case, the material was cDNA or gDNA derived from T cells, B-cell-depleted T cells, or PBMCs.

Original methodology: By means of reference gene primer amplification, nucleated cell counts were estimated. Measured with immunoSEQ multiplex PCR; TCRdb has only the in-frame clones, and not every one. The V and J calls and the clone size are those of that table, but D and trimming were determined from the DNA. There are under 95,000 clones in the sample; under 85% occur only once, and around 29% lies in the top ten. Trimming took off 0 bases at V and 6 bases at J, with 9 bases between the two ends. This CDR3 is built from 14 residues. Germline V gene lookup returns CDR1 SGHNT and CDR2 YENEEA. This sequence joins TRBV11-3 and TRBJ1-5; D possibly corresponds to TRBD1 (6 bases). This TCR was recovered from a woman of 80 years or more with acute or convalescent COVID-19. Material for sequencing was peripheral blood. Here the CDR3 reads CASSLDGGGQPQHF. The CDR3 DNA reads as TGTGCCAGCAGCTTAGATGGGGGCGGTCAGCCCCAGCATTTT.